This T cell receptor beta chain was found in a study of T cells in Graves' hyperthyroidism and ophthalmopathy. Amplified TCR beta CDR3 regions came from RNA transcripts. Carried out on the TCR CDR3, a first-round RT-PCR used the HTBI primer set. TCRdb independently ran MiXCR on the multiplex PCR reads; one entry per CDR3 protein. This table holds about 700,000 distinct CDR3 sequences, around 15% found once. Trimming shortened V by 5 bases and J by 4 bases, and 12 bases separated the two germline ends. The CDR3 totals 14 residues. Germline V gene data show CDR1 as MNHEY and CDR2 as SVGEGT. The TCR originated in a woman aged 18-29 years with Graves' hyperthyroidism. V is TRBV6-2 or TRBV6-3 and J is TRBJ1-5, with D tentatively TRBD1 (5 bases). Sequencing was performed on blood. CDR3 nucleotides: TGTGCCAGCAGTGACTTCCAGGGAAATCAGCCCCAGCATTTT. It encodes CASSDFQGNQPQHF.